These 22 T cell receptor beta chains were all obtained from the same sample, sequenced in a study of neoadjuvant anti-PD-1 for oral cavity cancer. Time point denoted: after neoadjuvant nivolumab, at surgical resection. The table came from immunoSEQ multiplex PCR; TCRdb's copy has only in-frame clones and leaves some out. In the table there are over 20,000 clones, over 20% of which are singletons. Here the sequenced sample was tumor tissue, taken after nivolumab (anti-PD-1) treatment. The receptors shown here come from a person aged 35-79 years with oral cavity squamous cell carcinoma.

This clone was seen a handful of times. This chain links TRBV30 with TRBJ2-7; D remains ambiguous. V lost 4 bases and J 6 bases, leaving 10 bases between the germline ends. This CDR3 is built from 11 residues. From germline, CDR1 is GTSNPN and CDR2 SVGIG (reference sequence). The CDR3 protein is CAWTKSIEQYF. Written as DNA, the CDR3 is TGTGCCTGGACTAAAAGCATCGAGCAGTACTTC.

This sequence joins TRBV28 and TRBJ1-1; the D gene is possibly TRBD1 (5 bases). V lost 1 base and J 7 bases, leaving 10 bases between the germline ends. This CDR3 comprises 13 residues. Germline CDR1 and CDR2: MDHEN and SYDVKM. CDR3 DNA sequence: TGTGCCAGCAGTTTATTGGGGACGGGTGAAGCTTTCTTT. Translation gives CASSLLGTGEAFF. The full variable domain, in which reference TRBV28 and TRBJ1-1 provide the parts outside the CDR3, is DVKVTQSSRYLVKRTGEKVFLECVQDMDHENMFWYRQDPGLGLRLIYFSYDVKMKEKGDIPEGYSVSREKKERFSLILESASTNQTSMYLCASSLLGTGEAFFGQGTRLTVV.

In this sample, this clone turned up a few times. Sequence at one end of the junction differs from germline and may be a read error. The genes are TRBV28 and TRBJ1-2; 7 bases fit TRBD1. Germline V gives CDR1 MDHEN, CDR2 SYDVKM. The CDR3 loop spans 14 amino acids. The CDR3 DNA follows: TGTGCCAGCAGTTTCTCGGACAGGAACTCTGGCTACACCTTC. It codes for CASSFSDRNSGYTF.

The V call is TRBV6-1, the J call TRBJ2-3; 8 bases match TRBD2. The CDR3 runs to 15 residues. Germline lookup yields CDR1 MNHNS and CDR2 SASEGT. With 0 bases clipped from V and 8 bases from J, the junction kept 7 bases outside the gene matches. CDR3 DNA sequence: TGTGCCAGCAGTGAAGCTTCAGCGGGAGTGAGTACGCAGTATTTT. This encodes CASSEASAGVSTQYF.

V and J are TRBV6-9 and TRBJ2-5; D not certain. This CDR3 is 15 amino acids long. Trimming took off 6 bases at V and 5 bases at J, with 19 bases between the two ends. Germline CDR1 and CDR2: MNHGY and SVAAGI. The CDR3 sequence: CASSNHAGVMETQYF. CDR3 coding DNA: TGTGCCAGCAGCAACCACGCCGGAGTCATGGAGACCCAGTACTTC.

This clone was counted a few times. The CDR3 loop is CASSPPWTANNEQFF. CDR3 bases: TGTGCCAGCAGCCCTCCCTGGACAGCCAACAATGAGCAGTTCTTC. The chain combines TRBV7-9 with TRBJ2-1; D is possibly TRBD1 (6 bases). Trimming took 5 bases from V and 5 from J, leaving 16 bases between them. Germline assignment: CDR1 SEHNR and CDR2 FQNEAQ (reference sequence). The CDR3 spans 15 residues.

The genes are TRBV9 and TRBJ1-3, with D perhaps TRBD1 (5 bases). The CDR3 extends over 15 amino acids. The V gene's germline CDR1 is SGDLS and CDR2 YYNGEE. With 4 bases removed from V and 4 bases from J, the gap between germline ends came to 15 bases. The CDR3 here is CASSPGQGTGNTIYF. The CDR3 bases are TGTGCCAGCAGCCCTGGGCAGGGAACCGGAAACACCATATATTTT.

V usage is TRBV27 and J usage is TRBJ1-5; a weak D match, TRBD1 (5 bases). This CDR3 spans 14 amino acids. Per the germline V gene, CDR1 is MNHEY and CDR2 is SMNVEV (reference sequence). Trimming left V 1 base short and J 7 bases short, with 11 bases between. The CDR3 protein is CASSLWGGGQPQHF. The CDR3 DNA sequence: TGTGCCAGCAGTTTATGGGGGGGAGGGCAGCCCCAGCATTTT.

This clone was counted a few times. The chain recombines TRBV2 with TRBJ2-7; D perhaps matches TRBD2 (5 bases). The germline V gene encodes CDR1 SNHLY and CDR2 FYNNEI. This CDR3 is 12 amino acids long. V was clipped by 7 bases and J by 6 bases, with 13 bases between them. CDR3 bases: TGTGCCAGCATAAGAGACGGGGTCGAGCAGTACTTC. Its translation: CASIRDGVEQYF.

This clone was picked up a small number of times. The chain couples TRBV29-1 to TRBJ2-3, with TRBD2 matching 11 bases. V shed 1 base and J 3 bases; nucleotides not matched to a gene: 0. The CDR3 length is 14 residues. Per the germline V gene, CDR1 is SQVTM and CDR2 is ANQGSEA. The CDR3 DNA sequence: TGCAGCGTTGAAGGGACTAGCGGGACAGATACGCAGTATTTT. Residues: CSVEGTSGTDTQYF.

The CDR3 is CASSPQGGSYGYTF. CDR3 DNA sequence: TGTGCCAGCAGCCCCCAGGGGGGGTCCTATGGCTACACCTTC. The chain links TRBV6-5 to TRBJ1-2, with 7 bases fitting TRBD1. V dropped 6 bases and J dropped 4; count of bases not matched to a gene: 8. The CDR3 runs 14 residues. Germline V CDR1 and CDR2: MNHEY, SVGAGI.

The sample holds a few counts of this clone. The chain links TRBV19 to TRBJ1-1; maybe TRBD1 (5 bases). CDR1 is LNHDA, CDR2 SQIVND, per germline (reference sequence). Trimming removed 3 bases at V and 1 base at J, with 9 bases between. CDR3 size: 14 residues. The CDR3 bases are TGTGCCAGTAGTATCGCGGGGGGGAACACTGAAGCTTTCTTT. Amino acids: CASSIAGGNTEAFF.

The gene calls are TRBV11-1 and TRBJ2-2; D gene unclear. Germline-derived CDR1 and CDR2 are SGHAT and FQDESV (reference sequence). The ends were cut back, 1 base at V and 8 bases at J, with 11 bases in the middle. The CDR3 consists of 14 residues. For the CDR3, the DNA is TGTGCCAGCAGCTTAGGACCCCGGTGGGGGGAGCTGTTTTTT. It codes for CASSLGPRWGELFF. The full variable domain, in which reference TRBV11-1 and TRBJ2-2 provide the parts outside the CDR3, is EAEVAQSPRYKITEKSQAVAFWCDPISGHATLYWYRQILGQGPELLVQFQDESVVDDSQLPKDRFSAERLKGVDSTLKIQPAELGDSAMYLCASSLGPRWGELFFGEGSRLTVL.

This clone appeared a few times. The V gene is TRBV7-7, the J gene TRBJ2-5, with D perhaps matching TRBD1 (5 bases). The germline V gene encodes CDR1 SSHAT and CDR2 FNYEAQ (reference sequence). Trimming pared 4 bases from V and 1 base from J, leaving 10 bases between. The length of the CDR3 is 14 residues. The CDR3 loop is CASSSKGLQETQYF. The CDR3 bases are TGTGCCAGCAGCTCGAAGGGGCTCCAAGAGACCCAGTACTTC.

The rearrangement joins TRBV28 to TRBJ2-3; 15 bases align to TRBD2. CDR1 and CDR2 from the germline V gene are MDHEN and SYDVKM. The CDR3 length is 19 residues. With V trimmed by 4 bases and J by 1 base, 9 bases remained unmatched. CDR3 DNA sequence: TGTGCCAGCAGTTCCGGACTAGCGGGAGGGTCTTCTGGCACAGATACGCAGTATTTT. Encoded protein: CASSSGLAGGSSGTDTQYF.

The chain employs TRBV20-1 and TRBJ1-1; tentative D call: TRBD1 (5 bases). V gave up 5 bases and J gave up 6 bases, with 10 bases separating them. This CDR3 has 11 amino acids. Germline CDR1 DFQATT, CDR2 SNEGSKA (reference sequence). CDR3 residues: CSAVGTSEAFF. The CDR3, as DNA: TGCAGTGCTGTAGGGACTTCTGAAGCTTTCTTT.

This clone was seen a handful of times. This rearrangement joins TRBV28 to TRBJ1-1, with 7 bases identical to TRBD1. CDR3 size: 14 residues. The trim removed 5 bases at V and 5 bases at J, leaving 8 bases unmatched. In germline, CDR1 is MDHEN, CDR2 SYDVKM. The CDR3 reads CASSPTGVGTEAFF. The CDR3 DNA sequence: TGTGCCAGCAGTCCAACAGGGGTAGGGACTGAAGCTTTCTTT. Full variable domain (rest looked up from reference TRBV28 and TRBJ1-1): DVKVTQSSRYLVKRTGEKVFLECVQDMDHENMFWYRQDPGLGLRLIYFSYDVKMKEKGDIPEGYSVSREKKERFSLILESASTNQTSMYLCASSPTGVGTEAFFGQGTRLTVV.

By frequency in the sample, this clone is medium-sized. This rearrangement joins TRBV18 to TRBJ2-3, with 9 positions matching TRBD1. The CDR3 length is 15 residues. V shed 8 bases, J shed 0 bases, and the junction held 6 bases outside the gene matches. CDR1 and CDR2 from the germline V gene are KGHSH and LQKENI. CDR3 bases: TGTGCCAGCCAGAATACAGGGGGCAGCACAGATACGCAGTATTTT. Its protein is CASQNTGGSTDTQYF.

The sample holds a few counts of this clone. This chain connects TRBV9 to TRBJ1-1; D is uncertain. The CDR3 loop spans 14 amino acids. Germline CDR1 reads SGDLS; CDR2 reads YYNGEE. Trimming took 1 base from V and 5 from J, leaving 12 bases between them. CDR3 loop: CASSVLPSETEAFF. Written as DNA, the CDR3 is TGTGCCAGCAGCGTATTGCCCTCGGAAACTGAAGCTTTCTTT.

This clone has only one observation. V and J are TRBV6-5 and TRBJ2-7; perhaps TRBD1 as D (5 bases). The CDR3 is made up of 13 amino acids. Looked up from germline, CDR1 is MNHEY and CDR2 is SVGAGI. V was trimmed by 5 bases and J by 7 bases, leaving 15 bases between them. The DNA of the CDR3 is TGTGCCAGCAGTCCCGGACAACCAAGGGAGCAGTACTTC. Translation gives CASSPGQPREQYF.

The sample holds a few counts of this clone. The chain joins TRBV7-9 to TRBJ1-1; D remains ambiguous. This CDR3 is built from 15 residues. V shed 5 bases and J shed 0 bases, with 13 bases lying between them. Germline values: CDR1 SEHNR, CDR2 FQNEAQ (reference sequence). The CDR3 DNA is TGTGCCAGCAGCCCCCCAGCGAGGATGAACACTGAAGCTTTCTTT. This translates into CASSPPARMNTEAFF.

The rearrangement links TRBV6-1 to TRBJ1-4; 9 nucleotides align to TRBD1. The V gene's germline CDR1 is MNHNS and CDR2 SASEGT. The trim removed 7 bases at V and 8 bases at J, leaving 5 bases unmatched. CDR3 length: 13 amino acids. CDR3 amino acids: CASINRGREKLFF. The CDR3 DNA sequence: TGTGCCAGCATTAACAGGGGGCGAGAAAAACTGTTTTTT.